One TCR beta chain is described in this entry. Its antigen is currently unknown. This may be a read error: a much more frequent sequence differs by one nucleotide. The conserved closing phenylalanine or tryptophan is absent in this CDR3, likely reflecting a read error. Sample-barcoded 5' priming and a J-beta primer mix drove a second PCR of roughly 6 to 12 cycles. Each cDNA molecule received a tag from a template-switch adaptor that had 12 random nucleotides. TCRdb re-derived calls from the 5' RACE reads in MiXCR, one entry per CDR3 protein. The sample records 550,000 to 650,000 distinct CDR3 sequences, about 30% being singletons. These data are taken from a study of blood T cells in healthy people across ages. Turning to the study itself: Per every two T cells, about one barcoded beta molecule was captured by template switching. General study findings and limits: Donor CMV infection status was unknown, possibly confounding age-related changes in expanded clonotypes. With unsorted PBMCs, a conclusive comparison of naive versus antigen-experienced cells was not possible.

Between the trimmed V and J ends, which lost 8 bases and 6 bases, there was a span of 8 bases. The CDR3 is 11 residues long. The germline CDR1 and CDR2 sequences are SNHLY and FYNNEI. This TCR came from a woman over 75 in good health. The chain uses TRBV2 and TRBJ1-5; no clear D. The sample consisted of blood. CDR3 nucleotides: TGTGCCAGCCGTCGAGGTCAGCCCCAGCATGTT. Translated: CASRRGQPQHV.